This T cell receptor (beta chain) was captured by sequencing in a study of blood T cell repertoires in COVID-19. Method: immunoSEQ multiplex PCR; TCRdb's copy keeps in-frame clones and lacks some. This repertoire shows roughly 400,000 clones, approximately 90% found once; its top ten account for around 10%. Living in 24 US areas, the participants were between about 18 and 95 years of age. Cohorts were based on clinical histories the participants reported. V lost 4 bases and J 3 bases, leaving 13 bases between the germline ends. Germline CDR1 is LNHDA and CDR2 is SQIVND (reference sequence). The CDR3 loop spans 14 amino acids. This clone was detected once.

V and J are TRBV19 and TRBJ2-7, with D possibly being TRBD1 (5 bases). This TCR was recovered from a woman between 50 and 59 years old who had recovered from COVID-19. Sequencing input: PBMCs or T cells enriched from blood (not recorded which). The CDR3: CASSTGPAGYEQYF. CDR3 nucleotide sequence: TGTGCCAGTAGTACAGGGCCGGCCGGCTACGAGCAGTACTTC.